These 22 T cell receptor beta chains share one sample of origin, sequenced in a study of STAT3 mutations in large granular lymphocyte leukemia. Broader study findings: Every T-cell large granular lymphocyte leukemia patient had at least one immunodominant TCR beta clonotype.

No antigen has been assigned to these receptors. This table comes from immunoSEQ multiplex PCR, and its TCRdb copy is limited to in-frame clones, with some not included. The data show roughly 5,900 clones, with approximately 85% seen just once and about a sixth held by the top ten. The sample consisted of PBMCs. The source of these receptors is a human donor with T large granular lymphocyte leukemia. Some clones in this sample may be carry-over from other donors' samples.

The chain couples TRBV27 to TRBJ2-1, with D possibly TRBD1 on 6 matching bases. The CDR3 covers 13 residues. Germline assignment: CDR1 MNHEY and CDR2 SMNVEV (reference sequence). V was clipped by 3 bases and J by 4 bases, with 7 bases between them. The CDR3 protein is CASSFGQYNEQFF. The CDR3 DNA follows: TGTGCCAGCAGTTTCGGACAGTACAATGAGCAGTTCTTC.

This chain connects TRBV6-5 to TRBJ2-7; 7 bases line up with TRBD1. Unmatched junction bases numbered 2, after V lost 1 base and J lost 2 bases. Germline-derived CDR1 and CDR2 are MNHEY and SVGAGI. The CDR3 is 14 amino acids. The CDR3 sequence is CASSYYDRAYEQYF. DNA of the CDR3: TGTGCCAGCAGTTACTACGACAGGGCCTACGAGCAGTACTTC.

The CDR3 region has the DNA TGTGCCAGCAGGGTGGGATTGTCAGCTTTCTTT. Translating gives CASRVGLSAFF. The chain has TRBV6-1 and TRBJ1-1, with D unresolved. Germline V lookup: CDR1 MNHNS, CDR2 SASEGT. The CDR3 runs 11 residues. Trimming took off 6 bases at V and 10 bases at J, with 12 bases between the two ends.

This chain joins TRBV7-2 and TRBJ1-6; D uncertain. The CDR3 contains 15 residues. Germline lookup yields CDR1 SGHTA and CDR2 FQGNSA. V was shortened by 0 bases and J by 6 bases, with 9 bases between the two germline ends. This CDR3 reads CASSLAPGTNSPLHF. In DNA, the CDR3 is TGTGCCAGCAGCTTAGCGCCAGGTACTAATTCACCCCTCCACTTT.

The chain joins TRBV5-6 to TRBJ2-1, with 7 nucleotides matching TRBD2. V was clipped by 2 bases and J by 0 bases; unmatched bases: 2. Germline assignment: CDR1 SGHDT and CDR2 YYEEEE. CDR3 length: 15 amino acids. CDR3 amino acids: CASSFGGDSYNEQFF. Here the CDR3 DNA reads TGTGCCAGCAGCTTTGGGGGGGACTCCTACAATGAGCAGTTCTTC.

J is TRBJ2-3 and V is TRBV7-6; unclear D gene. CDR3 length: 12 residues. The germline V gene has CDR1 SGHVS and CDR2 FNYEAQ. V lost 2 bases and J lost 0, with 0 bases in between. The CDR3 DNA is TGTGCCAGCAGCTTAAGCACAGATACGCAGTATTTT. It codes for CASSLSTDTQYF.

The V and J genes are TRBV7-7 and TRBJ2-2; D may be TRBD1 (6 bases). CDR1 is SSHAT, CDR2 FNYEAQ, per germline (reference sequence). V was trimmed by 5 bases and J by 4 bases, leaving 8 bases between them. The CDR3 consists of 13 residues. CDR3 bases: TGTGCCAGCAGCCCAGGGGTCACCGGGGAGCTGTTTTTT. Its translation: CASSPGVTGELFF.

The V gene is TRBV4-3, the J gene TRBJ2-1; 7 bases fit TRBD2. Germline V CDR1 and CDR2: LGHNA, YSLEER. The CDR3 spans 14 residues. J lost 3 bases, V lost 6 bases, and 5 bases had no gene match. DNA for the CDR3: TGCGCCAGCAGTTTCAGCGGGAACTACAATGAGCAGTTCTTC. This gives the protein CASSFSGNYNEQFF.

This clone was picked up a small number of times. The J gene is TRBJ1-4, the V gene TRBV5-1, with D maybe TRBD1 (5 bases). Trimming removed 6 bases at V and 8 bases at J, with 23 bases between. CDR1 is SGHRS and CDR2 is YFSETQ in the germline V gene. The CDR3 extends over 16 amino acids. The CDR3 region is CASTLSGVGTGEKLFF. For the CDR3, the DNA is TGCGCCAGCACCCTATCGGGGGTGGGGACGGGCGAAAAACTGTTTTTT.

The chain couples TRBV7-2 to TRBJ1-2, with D uncertain. The germline V gene has CDR1 SGHTA and CDR2 FQGNSA. CDR3 length: 13 residues. V gave up 7 bases and J gave up 1 base, with 10 bases separating them. CDR3 protein: CASTPGGNYGYTF. The CDR3 nucleotides are TGTGCCAGCACCCCGGGCGGTAACTATGGCTACACCTTC.

V and J are TRBV2 and TRBJ2-5; possibly TRBD2 for D (6 bases). V lost 7 bases and J lost 6, with 15 bases in between. The CDR3 has 13 amino acids. Germline CDR1 reads SNHLY; CDR2 reads FYNNEI. The CDR3 sequence: CASMGAGRQTQYF. The DNA of the CDR3 is TGTGCCAGCATGGGTGCGGGGAGGCAGACCCAGTACTTC.

The chain uses TRBV5-1 and TRBJ2-3, with D possibly being TRBD2 (6 bases). Per the germline V gene, CDR1 is SGHRS and CDR2 is YFSETQ. The CDR3 sequence is 15 residues long. Trimming shortened V by 2 bases and J by 2 bases, and 12 bases separated the two germline ends. Written as DNA, the CDR3 is TGCGCCAGCAGCTTCCGGGACTCTGACACAGATACGCAGTATTTT. The encoded protein is CASSFRDSDTDTQYF.

The rearrangement uses TRBV29-1 and TRBJ2-3; no firm D call. Trimming stripped 6 bases from V and 0 bases from J, with 10 bases between. The CDR3 is 13 residues long. Germline CDR1 reads SQVTM; CDR2 reads ANQGSEA. The DNA for the CDR3 is TGCAGCGTCGAGCCTTCGAGCACAGATACGCAGTATTTT. It is translated as CSVEPSSTDTQYF.

The chain combines TRBV11-2 with TRBJ2-7; 9 positions agree with TRBD2. Per the germline V gene, CDR1 is SGHAT and CDR2 is FQNNGV. V trimming: 1 base; J trimming: 6 bases; junction bases outside the gene matches: 7. CDR3 length equals 15 residues. In nucleotides, the CDR3 is TGTGCCAGCAGCTTAGCAGCGGGGGGCTCTAGCGAGCAGTACGTC. It translates to CASSLAAGGSSEQYV.

The rearrangement joins TRBV28 to TRBJ2-3; 11 bases line up with TRBD2. The germline V gene encodes CDR1 MDHEN and CDR2 SYDVKM. The CDR3 extends over 15 amino acids. The V gene end was trimmed by 6 bases and the J gene end by 5 bases; junction bases not matched to a gene: 7. As DNA, the CDR3 is TGTGCCAGCAGGGATAGCGGGGGGGCCAAAGATACGCAGTATTTT. Translated: CASRDSGGAKDTQYF.

The chain is built from TRBV7-6 and TRBJ1-1; tentative D call: TRBD1 (5 bases). Per germline, CDR1 SGHVS and CDR2 FNYEAQ. The CDR3 consists of 13 residues. V was shortened by 5 bases and J by 1 base, with 8 bases between the two germline ends. The CDR3 bases are TGTGCCAGCAGCCCAGGACAGAACACTGAAGCTTTCTTT. Protein: CASSPGQNTEAFF.

The gene calls are TRBV5-6 and TRBJ2-1; no reliable D call. Trimming took 4 bases from V and 8 from J, leaving 7 bases between them. Looked up from germline, CDR1 is SGHDT and CDR2 is YYEEEE. The CDR3 is 11 residues long. In DNA, the CDR3 is TGTGCCAGCAGCACCAACGATGAGCAGTTCTTC. It is translated as CASSTNDEQFF.

On this clone: Since a far larger clone is one base different, this is likely a read error. This chain links TRBV5-1 with TRBJ1-1; perhaps TRBD1 as D (5 bases). Germline loops: CDR1 SGHRS, CDR2 YFSETQ. The CDR3 has 14 amino acids. Trimming removed 4 bases from V and 3 bases from J, with 13 bases in between. The CDR3 DNA sequence: TGCGCCAGCAGCCCCGGGACGATAGACACTGAAGCTTTCTTT. Its translation: CASSPGTIDTEAFF.

The chain uses TRBV7-8 and TRBJ2-5; TRBD1 is a possible D gene (6 bases). This CDR3 contains 15 residues. Germline V gene lookup returns CDR1 SGHVS and CDR2 FQNEAQ. With 4 bases removed from V and 5 bases from J, the gap between germline ends came to 17 bases. This chain's CDR3 is CASSSGWSGVETQYF. The DNA for the CDR3 is TGTGCCAGCAGCTCCGGGTGGTCAGGGGTGGAGACCCAGTACTTC.

This chain uses TRBV7-9 with TRBJ2-1, with a possible D match to TRBD1 (5 bases). The CDR3 contains 14 residues. Germline V gene data show CDR1 as SEHNR and CDR2 as FQNEAQ (reference sequence). The V and J ends lost 2 bases and 5 bases respectively, with 10 bases between them. The CDR3 reads CASSLTTVDNEQFF. CDR3 DNA: TGTGCCAGCAGCTTAACGACAGTTGACAATGAGCAGTTCTTC. Full variable domain (remainder filled in from reference TRBV7-9 and TRBJ2-1): DTGVSQNPRHKITKRGQNVTFRCDPISEHNRLYWYRQTLGQGPEFLTYFQNEAQLEKSRLLSDRFSAERPKGSFSTLEIQRTEQGDSAMYLCASSLTTVDNEQFFGPGTRLTVL.

The rearrangement uses TRBV7-2 and TRBJ2-5, with D possibly matching TRBD2 (5 bases). This CDR3 spans 12 amino acids. V lost 6 bases and J lost 5, with 10 bases in between. Germline lookup yields CDR1 SGHTA and CDR2 FQGNSA. The CDR3 DNA reads as TGTGCCAGCAGGCACGGGGAGGAGACCCAGTACTTC. Encoded protein: CASRHGEETQYF.

This clone has just a few counts. The chain couples TRBV4-3 to TRBJ2-4; D is ambiguous. The V gene lost 2 bases and the J gene lost 7 bases, with 9 bases spanning the gap. Germline CDR1 reads LGHNA; CDR2 reads YSLEER. This CDR3 has 13 amino acids. CDR3 bases: TGCGCCAGCAGCCAAACCTTACGGAACATTCAGTACTTC. Residues: CASSQTLRNIQYF.